This T cell receptor (beta chain) was recorded in a study of CD8+CD57+ T cells in acquired aplastic anemia. Broader study findings: Controls and patients did not differ significantly in CD8+ Simpson's diversity.

Trimming pared 6 bases from V and 1 base from J, leaving 12 bases between. This CDR3 is 15 amino acids long. CDR1 is SGHTA, CDR2 FQGTGA, per germline. Profiling that covered TCR beta VDJ and CDR3 relied on genomic DNA as its template. TCRdb used MiXCR to reprocess the reads, holding one entry per CDR3 protein. The sample holds some 150,000 distinct CDR3 sequences, roughly two thirds seen once. Sequencing was done on patients that had shown CD8+CD57+ cell expansion by flow cytometry. In all patients, the disease was severe acquired aplastic anemia. Worth noting for this clonotype: The antigen is not known.

The chain couples TRBV7-3 to TRBJ2-2, with D possibly TRBD1 on 6 matching bases. This receptor was identified in a human donor with aplastic anemia. Sequencing was done on a sample of sorted CD4+, CD8+, or CD8+CD57+ T cells (not recorded which) from PBMCs. CDR3 region: CASRRQVLNTGELFF. CDR3 bases: TGTGCCAGCAGGCGACAGGTCTTGAACACCGGGGAGCTGTTTTTT.